This T cell receptor (beta chain) was found in a study of cytomegalovirus exposure and HLA in healthy donors. As for the study in general: The study placed over 65% of its roughly 410 genotyped donors in the Caucasian-associated ancestry cluster.

The ends lost 4 bases at V and 2 bases at J; junction bases unmatched: 24. This CDR3 has 22 amino acids. In germline, CDR1 is SGDLS, CDR2 YYNGEE. Only one count was recorded for this clone. The PCR contained 60 Vbeta and 13 Jbeta primers. The table came from immunoSEQ multiplex PCR; TCRdb's copy has only in-frame clones and leaves some out. The table records some 120,000 clones, 75% to 85% of them present only once. This TCR was recovered from a man in his thirties or forties in good health and CMV-seronegative. Sequencing was done on a sample of PBMCs. The gene calls are TRBV9 and TRBJ2-1; 10 nucleotides match TRBD2. The CDR3 spells CASSRGLRAGGQNLPAYNEQFF. CDR3 DNA sequence: TGTGCCAGCAGCCGGGGGCTCCGAGCGGGAGGGCAAAATCTTCCCGCCTACAATGAGCAGTTCTTC. The full variable domain, rest sourced from reference TRBV9 and TRBJ2-1, is DSGVTQTPKHLITATGQRVTLRCSPRSGDLSVYWYQQSLDQGLQFLIQYYNGEERAKGNILERFSAQQFPDLHSELNLSSLELGDSALYFCASSRGLRAGGQNLPAYNEQFFGPGTRLTVL.